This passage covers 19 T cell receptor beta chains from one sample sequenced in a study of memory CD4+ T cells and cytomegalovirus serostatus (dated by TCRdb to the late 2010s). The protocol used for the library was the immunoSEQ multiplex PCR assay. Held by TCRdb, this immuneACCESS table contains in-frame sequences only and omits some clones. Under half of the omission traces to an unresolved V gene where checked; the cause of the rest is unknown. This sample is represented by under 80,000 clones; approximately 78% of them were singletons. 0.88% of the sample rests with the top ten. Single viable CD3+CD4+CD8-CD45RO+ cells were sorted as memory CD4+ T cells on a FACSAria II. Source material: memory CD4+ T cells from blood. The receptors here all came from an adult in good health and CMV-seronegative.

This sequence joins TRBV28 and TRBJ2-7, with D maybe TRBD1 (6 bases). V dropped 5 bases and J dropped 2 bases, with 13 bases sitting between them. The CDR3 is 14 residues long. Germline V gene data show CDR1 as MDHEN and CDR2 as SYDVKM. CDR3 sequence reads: CASSPAGAAYEQYF. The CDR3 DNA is TGTGCCAGCAGTCCCGCAGGGGCGGCCTACGAGCAGTACTTC.

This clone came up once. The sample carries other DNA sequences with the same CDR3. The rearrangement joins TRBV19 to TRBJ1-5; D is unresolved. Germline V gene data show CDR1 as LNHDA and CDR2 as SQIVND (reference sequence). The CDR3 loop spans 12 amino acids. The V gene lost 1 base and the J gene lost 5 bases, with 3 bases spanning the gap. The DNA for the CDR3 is TGTGCCAGTAGTATAGGTTATCAGCCCCAGCATTTT. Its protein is CASSIGYQPQHF.

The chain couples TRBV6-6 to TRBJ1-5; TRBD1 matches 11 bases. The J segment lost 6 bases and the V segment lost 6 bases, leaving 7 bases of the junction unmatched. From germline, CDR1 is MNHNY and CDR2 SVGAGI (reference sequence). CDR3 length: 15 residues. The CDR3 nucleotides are TGTGCCAGCAGCACTGGACAGGGGGCTTTTCAGCCCCAGCATTTT. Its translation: CASSTGQGAFQPQHF.

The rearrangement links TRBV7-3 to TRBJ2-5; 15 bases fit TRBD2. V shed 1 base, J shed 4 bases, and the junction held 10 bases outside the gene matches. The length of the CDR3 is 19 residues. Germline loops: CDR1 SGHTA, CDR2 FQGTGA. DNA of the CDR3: TGTGCCAGCAGCTTAAGTGGACTAGCGGGAGGGCCGAGGGGAGAGACCCAGTACTTC. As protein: CASSLSGLAGGPRGETQYF. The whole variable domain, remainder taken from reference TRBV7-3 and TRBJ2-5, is GAGVSQTPSNKVTEKGKYVELRCDPISGHTALYWYRQSLGQGPEFLIYFQGTGAADDSGLPNDRFFAVRPEGSVSTLKIQRTERGDSAVYLCASSLSGLAGGPRGETQYFGPGTRLLVL.

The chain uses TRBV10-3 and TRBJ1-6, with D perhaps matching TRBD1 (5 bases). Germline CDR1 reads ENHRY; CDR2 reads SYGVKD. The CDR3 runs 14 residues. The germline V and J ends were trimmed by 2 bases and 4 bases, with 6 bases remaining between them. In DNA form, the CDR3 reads TGTGCCATCAGTGAGCCAGGGTATAATTCACCCCTCCACTTT. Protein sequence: CAISEPGYNSPLHF.

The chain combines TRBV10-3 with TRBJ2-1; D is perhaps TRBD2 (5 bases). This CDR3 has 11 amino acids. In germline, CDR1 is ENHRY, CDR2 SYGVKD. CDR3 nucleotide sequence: TGTGCTACCGAGGGAAACAATGAGCAGTTCTTC. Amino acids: CATEGNNEQFF.

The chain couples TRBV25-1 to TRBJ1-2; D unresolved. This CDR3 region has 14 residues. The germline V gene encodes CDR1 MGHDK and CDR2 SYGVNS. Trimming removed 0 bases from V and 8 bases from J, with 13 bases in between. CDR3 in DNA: TGTGCCAGCAGTGAATATGGTGGGGTGGAGGGCTACACCTTC. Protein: CASSEYGGVEGYTF.

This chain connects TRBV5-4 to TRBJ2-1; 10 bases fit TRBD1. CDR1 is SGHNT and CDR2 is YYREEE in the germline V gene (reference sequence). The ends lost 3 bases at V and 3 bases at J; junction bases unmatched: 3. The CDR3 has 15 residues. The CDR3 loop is CASSSDRGHYNEQFF. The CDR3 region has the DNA TGTGCCAGCAGCTCCGACAGGGGGCACTACAATGAGCAGTTCTTC.

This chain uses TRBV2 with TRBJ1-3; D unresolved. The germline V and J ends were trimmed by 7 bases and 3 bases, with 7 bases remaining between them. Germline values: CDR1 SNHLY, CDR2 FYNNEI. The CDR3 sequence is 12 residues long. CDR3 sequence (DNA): TGTGCCAGCAAGGATAATGGAAACACCATATATTTT. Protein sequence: CASKDNGNTIYF.

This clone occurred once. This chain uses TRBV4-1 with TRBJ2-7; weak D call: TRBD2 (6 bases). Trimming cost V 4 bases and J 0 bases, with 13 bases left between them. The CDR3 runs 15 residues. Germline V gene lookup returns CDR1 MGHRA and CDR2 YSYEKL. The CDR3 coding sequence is TGCGCCAGCAGCCCAGCGGGCGGCCGCTCCTACGAGCAGTACTTC. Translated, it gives CASSPAGGRSYEQYF.

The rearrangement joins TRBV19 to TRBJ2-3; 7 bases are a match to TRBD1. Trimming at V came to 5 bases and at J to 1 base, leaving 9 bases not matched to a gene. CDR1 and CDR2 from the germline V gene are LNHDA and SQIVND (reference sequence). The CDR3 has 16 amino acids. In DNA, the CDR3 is TGTGCCAGTAGTGAGGGACAGCCCGTTGGCACAGATACGCAGTATTTT. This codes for CASSEGQPVGTDTQYF.

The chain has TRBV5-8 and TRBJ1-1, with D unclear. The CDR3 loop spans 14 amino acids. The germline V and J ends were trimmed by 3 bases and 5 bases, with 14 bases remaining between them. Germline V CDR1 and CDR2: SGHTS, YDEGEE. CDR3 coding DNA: TGTGCCAGCAGCTGGAAGGGTGGAGGGACTGAAGCTTTCTTT. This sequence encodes CASSWKGGGTEAFF.

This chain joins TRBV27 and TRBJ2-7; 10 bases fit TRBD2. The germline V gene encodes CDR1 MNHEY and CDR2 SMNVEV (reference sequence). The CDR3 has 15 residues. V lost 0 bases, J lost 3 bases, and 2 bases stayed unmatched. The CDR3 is CASSLSASGGYEQYF. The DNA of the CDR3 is TGTGCCAGCAGTTTATCTGCTAGCGGGGGCTACGAGCAGTACTTC.

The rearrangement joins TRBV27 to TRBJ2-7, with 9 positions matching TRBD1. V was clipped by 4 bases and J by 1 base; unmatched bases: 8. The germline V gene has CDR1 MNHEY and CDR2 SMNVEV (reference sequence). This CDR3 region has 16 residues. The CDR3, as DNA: TGTGCCAGCAGTTACCATACAGGGGGCTCTTCCTACGAGCAGTACTTC. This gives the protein CASSYHTGGSSYEQYF.

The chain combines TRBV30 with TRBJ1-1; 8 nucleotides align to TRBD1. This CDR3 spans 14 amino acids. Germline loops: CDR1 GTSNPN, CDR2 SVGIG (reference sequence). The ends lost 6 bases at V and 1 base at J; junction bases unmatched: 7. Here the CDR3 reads CACLAGGWNTEAFF. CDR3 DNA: TGTGCCTGTTTGGCAGGGGGCTGGAACACTGAAGCTTTCTTT.

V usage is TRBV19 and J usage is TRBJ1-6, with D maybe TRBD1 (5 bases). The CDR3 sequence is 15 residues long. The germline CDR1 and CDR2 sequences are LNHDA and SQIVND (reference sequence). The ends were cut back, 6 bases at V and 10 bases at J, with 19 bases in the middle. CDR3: CASRGGSGRQSPLHF. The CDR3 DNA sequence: TGTGCCAGTAGGGGGGGGTCGGGACGGCAATCACCCCTCCACTTT.

The CDR3 protein is CASSQGLRDTFRSYEQYF. The CDR3 DNA is TGCGCCAGCAGCCAAGGTCTTCGGGACACTTTTCGCTCCTACGAGCAGTACTTC. The rearrangement joins TRBV4-1 to TRBJ2-7; the D gene is possibly TRBD1 (6 bases). The CDR3 spans 18 residues. Germline values: CDR1 MGHRA, CDR2 YSYEKL. The V end was cut by 1 base, the J end by 0 bases, with 19 bases between.

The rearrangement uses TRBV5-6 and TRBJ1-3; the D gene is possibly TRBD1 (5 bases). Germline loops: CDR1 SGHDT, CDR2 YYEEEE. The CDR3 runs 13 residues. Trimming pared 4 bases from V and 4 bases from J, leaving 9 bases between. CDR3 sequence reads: CASSMGLGNTIYF. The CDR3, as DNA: TGTGCCAGCAGCATGGGGCTAGGAAACACCATATATTTT.

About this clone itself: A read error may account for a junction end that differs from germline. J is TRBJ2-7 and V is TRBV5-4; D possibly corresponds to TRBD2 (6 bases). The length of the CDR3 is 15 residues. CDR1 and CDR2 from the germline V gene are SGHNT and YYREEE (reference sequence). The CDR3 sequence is CASSPSGTPSNEQYF. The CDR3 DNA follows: TGTGCCAGCAGCCCTTCCGGGACTCCCTCCAACGAGCAGTACTTC. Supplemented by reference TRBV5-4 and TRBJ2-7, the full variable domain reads ETGVTQSPTHLIKTRGQQVTLRCSSQSGHNTVSWYQQALGQGPQFIFQYYREEENGRGNFPPRFSGLQFPNYSSELNVNALELDDSALYLCASSPSGTPSNEQYFGPGTRLTVT.